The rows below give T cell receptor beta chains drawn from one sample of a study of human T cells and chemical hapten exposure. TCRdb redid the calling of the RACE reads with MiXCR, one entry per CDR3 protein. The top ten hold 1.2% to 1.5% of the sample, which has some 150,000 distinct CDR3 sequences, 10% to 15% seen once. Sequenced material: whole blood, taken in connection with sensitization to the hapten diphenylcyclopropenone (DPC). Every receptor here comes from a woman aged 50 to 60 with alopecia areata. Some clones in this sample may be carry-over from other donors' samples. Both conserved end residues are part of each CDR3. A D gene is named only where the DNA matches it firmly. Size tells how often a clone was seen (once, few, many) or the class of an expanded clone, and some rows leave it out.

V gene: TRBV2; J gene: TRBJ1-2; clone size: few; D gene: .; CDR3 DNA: TGTGCCAGCAGCCATGCAAGGGACTATGGCTACACCTTC; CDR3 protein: CASSHARDYGYTF
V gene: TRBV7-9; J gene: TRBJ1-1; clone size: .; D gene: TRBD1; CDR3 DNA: TGTGCCAGCAGCGGACAGGGGAGGGCTGAAGCTTTCTTT; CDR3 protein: CASSGQGRAEAFF
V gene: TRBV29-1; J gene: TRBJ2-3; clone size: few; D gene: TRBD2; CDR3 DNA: TGCAGCGTTCAAGCGGGAGTAGGAGATACGCAGTATTTT; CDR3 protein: CSVQAGVGDTQYF
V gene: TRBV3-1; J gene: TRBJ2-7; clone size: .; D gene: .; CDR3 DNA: TGTGCCAGCAGCCAAAGCAGGGATGGGGAGCAGTACTTC; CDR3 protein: CASSQSRDGEQYF
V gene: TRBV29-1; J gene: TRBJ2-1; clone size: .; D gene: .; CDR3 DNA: TGCAGCGCAACACTAGCTCACGATGAGCAGTTCTTC; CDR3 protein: CSATLAHDEQFF
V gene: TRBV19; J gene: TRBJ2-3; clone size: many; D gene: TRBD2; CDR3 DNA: TGTGCCAGTAGTGCAATAGCGGGAGGGCCCGGTAGCACAGATACGCAGTATTTT; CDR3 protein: CASSAIAGGPGSTDTQYF
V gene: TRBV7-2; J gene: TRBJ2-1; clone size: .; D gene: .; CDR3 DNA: TGTGCCAGCAGCTTAGCCGTAGTTGGCAGTTACAATGAGCAGTTCTTC; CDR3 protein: CASSLAVVGSYNEQFF
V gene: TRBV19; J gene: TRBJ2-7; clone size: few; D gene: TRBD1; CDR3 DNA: TGTGCCAGTAGTTGGGGACAGGGGTTCGACGAGCAGTACTTC; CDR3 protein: CASSWGQGFDEQYF
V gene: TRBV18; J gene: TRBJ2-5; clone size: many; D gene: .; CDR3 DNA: TGTGCCAGCTCACCACAGGTCCAGACCCAGTACTTC; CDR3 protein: CASSPQVQTQYF
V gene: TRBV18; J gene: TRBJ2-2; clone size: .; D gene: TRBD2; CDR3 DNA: TGTGCCAGCTCACCATTGGCTAGCGGGAACACCGGGGAGCTGTTTTTT; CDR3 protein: CASSPLASGNTGELFF
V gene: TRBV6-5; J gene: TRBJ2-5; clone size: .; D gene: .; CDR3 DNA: TGTGCCAGCAGTACTTGGCTAAATCCTATCGAGACCCAGTACTTC; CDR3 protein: CASSTWLNPIETQYF
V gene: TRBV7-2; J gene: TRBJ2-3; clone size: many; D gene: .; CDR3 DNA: TGTGCCAGCAGCCGTCGGATGACAGATACGCAGTATTTT; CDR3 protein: CASSRRMTDTQYF
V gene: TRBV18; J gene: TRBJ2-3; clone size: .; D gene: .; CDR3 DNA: TGTACCAGCTCAGGGAATAGCGCCCGCACAGATACGCAGTATTTT; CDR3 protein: CTSSGNSARTDTQYF
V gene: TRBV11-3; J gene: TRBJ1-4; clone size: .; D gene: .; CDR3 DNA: TGTGCCAGCAGCCCCGACGGAGTTAATGAAAAACTGTTTTTT; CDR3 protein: CASSPDGVNEKLFF
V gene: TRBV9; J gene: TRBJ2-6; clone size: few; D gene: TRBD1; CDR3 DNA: TGTGCCAGCAGCCCGTGGGACAGGAGTTTCTCTGGGGCCAACGTCCTGACTTTC; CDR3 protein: CASSPWDRSFSGANVLTF
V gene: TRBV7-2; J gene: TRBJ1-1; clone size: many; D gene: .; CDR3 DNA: TGTGCCAGCAGCTGGGGCATCCCCACTGAAGCTTTCTTT; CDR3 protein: CASSWGIPTEAFF
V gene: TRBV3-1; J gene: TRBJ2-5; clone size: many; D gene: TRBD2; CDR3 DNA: TGTGCCAGCAGCCAAGTACCTAGCGGCGAAGGAACCCAGTACTTC; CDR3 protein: CASSQVPSGEGTQYF
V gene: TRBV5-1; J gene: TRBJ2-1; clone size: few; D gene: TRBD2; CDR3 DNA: TGCGCCAGCAGCCCGGTAGCTAGCGGGAGGCCACCGTACAATGAGCAGTTCTTC; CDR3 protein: CASSPVASGRPPYNEQFF
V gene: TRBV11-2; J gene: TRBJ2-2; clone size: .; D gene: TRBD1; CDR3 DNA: TGTGCCAGCAGACCCGGGACAGGGAGAACCGGGGAGCTGTTTTTT; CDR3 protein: CASRPGTGRTGELFF
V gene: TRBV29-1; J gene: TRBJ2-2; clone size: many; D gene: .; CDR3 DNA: TGCACCCTAGGGCAGGGGATAACGAACACCGGGGAGCTGTTTTTT; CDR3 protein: CTLGQGITNTGELFF
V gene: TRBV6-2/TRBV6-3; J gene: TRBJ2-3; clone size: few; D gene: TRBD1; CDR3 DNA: TGTGCCAGCAGTTTCACAGGGGACAAGACAGATACGCAGTATTTT; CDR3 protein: CASSFTGDKTDTQYF
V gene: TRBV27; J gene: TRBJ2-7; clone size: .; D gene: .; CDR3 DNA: TGTGCCAGCGCACTAGCCACACGTAACGAGCAGTACTTC; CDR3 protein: CASALATRNEQYF
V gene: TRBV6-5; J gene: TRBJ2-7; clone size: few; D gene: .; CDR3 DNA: TGTGCCAGCAGTCGTCTCGGGACCGCGTCTTACTACGAGCAGTACTTC; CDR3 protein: CASSRLGTASYYEQYF
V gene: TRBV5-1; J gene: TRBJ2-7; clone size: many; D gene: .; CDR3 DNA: TGCGCCAGCAGCTTACAGGGAAACTACGAGCAGTACTTC; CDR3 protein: CASSLQGNYEQYF
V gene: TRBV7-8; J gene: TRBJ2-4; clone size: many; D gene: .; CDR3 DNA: TGTGCCAGCAGCCCGCAGACCAACCCGAGGGACATTCAGTACTTC; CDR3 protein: CASSPQTNPRDIQYF
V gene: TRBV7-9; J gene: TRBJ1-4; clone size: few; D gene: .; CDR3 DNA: TGTGCCAGCAGCAAAGGTTTGATTAATGAAAAACTGTTTTTT; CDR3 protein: CASSKGLINEKLFF
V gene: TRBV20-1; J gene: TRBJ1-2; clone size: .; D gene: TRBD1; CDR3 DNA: TGCAGTGCCTACAGGGGGCCGGAGGGCTACACCTTC; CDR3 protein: CSAYRGPEGYTF
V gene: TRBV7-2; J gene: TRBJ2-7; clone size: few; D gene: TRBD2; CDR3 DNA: TGTGCCAGCACCCCGACTAGCGGGGACTCCTACGAGCAGTACTTC; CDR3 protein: CASTPTSGDSYEQYF
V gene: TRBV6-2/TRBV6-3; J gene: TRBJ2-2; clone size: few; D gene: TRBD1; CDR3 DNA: TGTGCCAGCAGAAATTCAGGGGGCCCTAACACCGGGGAGCTGTTTTTT; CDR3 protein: CASRNSGGPNTGELFF
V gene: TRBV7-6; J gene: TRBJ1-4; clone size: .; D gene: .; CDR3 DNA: TGTGCCAGCAGCGTCGGACCGGGGACCGAAGGAGAAAAACTGTTTTTT; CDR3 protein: CASSVGPGTEGEKLFF
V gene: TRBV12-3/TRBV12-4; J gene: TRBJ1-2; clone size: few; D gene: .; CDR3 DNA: TGTGCCAGCAGTTTGAAGCCGGACGGGGGTCATGGCTACACCTTC; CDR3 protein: CASSLKPDGGHGYTF
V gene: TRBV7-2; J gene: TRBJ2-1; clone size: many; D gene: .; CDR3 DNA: TGTGCCAGCAGACCCCAGCGGGTCCCCGGGGGTGAGCAGTTCTTC; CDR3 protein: CASRPQRVPGGEQFF
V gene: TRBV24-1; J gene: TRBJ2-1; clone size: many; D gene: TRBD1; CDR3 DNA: TGTGCCACACAGGGGTACTCCTACAATGAGCAGTTCTTC; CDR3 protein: CATQGYSYNEQFF
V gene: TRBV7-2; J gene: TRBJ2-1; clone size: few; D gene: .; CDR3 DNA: TGTGCCAGCAGCTTTGGGCAGACCCTTGGGGAGCAGTTCTTC; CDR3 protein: CASSFGQTLGEQFF
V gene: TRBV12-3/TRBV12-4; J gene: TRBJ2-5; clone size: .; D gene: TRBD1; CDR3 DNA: TGTGCCAGCAGTTCTAATCCGACAGGGCCGTGGGAGACCCAGTACTTC; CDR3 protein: CASSSNPTGPWETQYF
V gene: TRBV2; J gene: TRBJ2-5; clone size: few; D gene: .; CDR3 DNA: TGTGCCAGCAAAGGGGACACGGAGACCCAGTACTTC; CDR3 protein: CASKGDTETQYF
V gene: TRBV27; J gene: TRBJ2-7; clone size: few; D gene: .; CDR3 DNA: TGTGCCAGCAGCCCCCGGGCCCTATCTGGCGAGCAGTACTTC; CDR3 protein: CASSPRALSGEQYF